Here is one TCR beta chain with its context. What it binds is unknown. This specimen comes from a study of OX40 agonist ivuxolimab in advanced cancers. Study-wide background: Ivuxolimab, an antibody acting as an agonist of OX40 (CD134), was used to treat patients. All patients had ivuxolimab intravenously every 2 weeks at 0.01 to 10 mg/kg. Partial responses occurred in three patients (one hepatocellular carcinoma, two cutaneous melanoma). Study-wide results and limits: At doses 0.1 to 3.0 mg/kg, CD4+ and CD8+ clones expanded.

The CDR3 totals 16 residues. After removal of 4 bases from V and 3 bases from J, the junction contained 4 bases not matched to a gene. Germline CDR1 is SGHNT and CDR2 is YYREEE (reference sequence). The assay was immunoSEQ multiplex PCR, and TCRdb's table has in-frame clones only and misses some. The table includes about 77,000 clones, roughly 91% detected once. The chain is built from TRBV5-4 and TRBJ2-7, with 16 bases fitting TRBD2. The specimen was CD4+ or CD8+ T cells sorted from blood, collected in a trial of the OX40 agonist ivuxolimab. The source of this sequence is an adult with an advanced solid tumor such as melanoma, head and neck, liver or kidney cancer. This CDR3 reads CASSAGTSGRVYEQYF. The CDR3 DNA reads TGTGCCAGCAGCGCTGGGACTAGCGGGAGGGTCTACGAGCAGTACTTC.